A selection of T cell receptor beta chains follows, all from one sample in a study of blood T cell repertoires in COVID-19. Clones were read by immunoSEQ multiplex PCR, and TCRdb kept only the in-frame ones, dropping some. The table has 300,000 to 500,000 clones, approximately 88% seen once. What was sequenced was PBMCs or T cells enriched from blood (not recorded which). The receptors were sampled from a woman under 40 with acute COVID-19. The CDR3 runs from the conserved cysteine through the conserved F or W. D genes are given only for firm matches.

v_call: TRBV5-1; d_call: TRBD1; cdr3_aa: CASSAGQGVGYTF
v_call: TRBV2; d_call: TRBD2; cdr3_aa: CANPGLAGESSTDTQYF
v_call: TRBV27; d_call: NA; cdr3_aa: CASSLFRGGNQPQHF
v_call: TRBV27; d_call: NA; cdr3_aa: CASSTPSSGQFF
v_call: TRBV10-1; d_call: TRBD1; cdr3_aa: CASKQGSTSTDTQYF
v_call: TRBV9; d_call: NA; cdr3_aa: CASSVHKQGSNTGELFF
v_call: TRBV10-2; d_call: TRBD1; cdr3_aa: CASSETGTGNYEQYF
v_call: TRBV5-1; d_call: TRBD1; cdr3_aa: CASQSTTGGGEQYF
v_call: TRBV29-1; d_call: NA; cdr3_aa: CSVEEGTPYEQYF
v_call: TRBV10-1; d_call: TRBD1; cdr3_aa: CASSGQGINSPLHF
v_call: TRBV7-2; d_call: NA; cdr3_aa: CASSPSRNEQYF
v_call: TRBV24-1; d_call: NA; cdr3_aa: CATSAGDYEQYF
v_call: TRBV9; d_call: NA; cdr3_aa: CASSVGGADEQYF
v_call: TRBV24-1; d_call: NA; cdr3_aa: CATGTNTNYGYTF
v_call: TRBV28; d_call: TRBD1; cdr3_aa: CASSSQRQGGNQPQHF
v_call: TRBV1; d_call: NA; cdr3_aa: CTSSVSSGTGAHEQYF
v_call: TRBV21-1; d_call: NA; cdr3_aa: CASSNIPRRGARLATIYF
v_call: TRBV2; d_call: TRBD1; cdr3_aa: CASADRAPIGYTF
v_call: TRBV18; d_call: NA; cdr3_aa: CASSPVPGNYGYTF
v_call: TRBV2; d_call: NA; cdr3_aa: CASSEETGPALGYTF
v_call: TRBV5-1; d_call: NA; cdr3_aa: CASSLALGGEKLFF
v_call: TRBV30; d_call: NA; cdr3_aa: CAWSRDTSYEQYF
v_call: TRBV15; d_call: NA; cdr3_aa: CATSRDWGDRNNEQFF
v_call: TRBV19; d_call: NA; cdr3_aa: CASSLAGTVGEKLFF
v_call: TRBV7-3; d_call: TRBD1; cdr3_aa: CASSLQSRGLTGELFF
v_call: TRBV9; d_call: TRBD2; cdr3_aa: CASSSSGGNSYEQYF
v_call: TRBV14; d_call: NA; cdr3_aa: CASNAIQGLTYNEQFF
v_call: TRBV2; d_call: NA; cdr3_aa: CASSVSQVEGYNEQFF
v_call: TRBV6-2/TRBV6-3; d_call: TRBD2; cdr3_aa: CASSFGLAFSTGELFF
v_call: TRBV19; d_call: NA; cdr3_aa: CASSIDRSVQPQHF
v_call: TRBV29-1; d_call: TRBD1; cdr3_aa: CSFSGTGDYEQYF
v_call: TRBV4-1; d_call: TRBD2; cdr3_aa: CASSPSGEREQYF
v_call: TRBV24-1; d_call: NA; cdr3_aa: CATSDPTGYGYTF
v_call: TRBV5-4; d_call: NA; cdr3_aa: CASSLEGEGETQYF
v_call: TRBV7-2; d_call: NA; cdr3_aa: CASSSEGGSGVTQYF
v_call: TRBV5-4; d_call: TRBD1; cdr3_aa: CASSLGGQARKGYTF
v_call: TRBV5-1; d_call: NA; cdr3_aa: CASSLERFQPQHF
v_call: TRBV28; d_call: TRBD1; cdr3_aa: CASSPQGGKRNQPQHF
v_call: TRBV25-1; d_call: NA; cdr3_aa: CASRQGTEAFF
v_call: TRBV5-1; d_call: NA; cdr3_aa: CASSLVLGGGANVLTF
v_call: TRBV18; d_call: TRBD1; cdr3_aa: CASSLGQGNLDTEAFF
v_call: TRBV5-1; d_call: NA; cdr3_aa: CASSLGLTDTEAFF
v_call: TRBV27; d_call: NA; cdr3_aa: CASGRLNEKLFF
v_call: TRBV7-8; d_call: NA; cdr3_aa: CASSLGSLGPGYTF
v_call: TRBV5-4; d_call: TRBD2; cdr3_aa: CASSFGTSVYNEQFF
v_call: TRBV2; d_call: NA; cdr3_aa: CASRRMFGEAYGYTF
v_call: TRBV9; d_call: TRBD1; cdr3_aa: CASSVGPGGGQPQHF
v_call: TRBV7-2; d_call: TRBD1; cdr3_aa: CASSFQTGVSDTQYF
v_call: TRBV4-1; d_call: TRBD1; cdr3_aa: CASSRGTGSEKLFF
v_call: TRBV5-1; d_call: TRBD1; cdr3_aa: CASSLDSSGQGNMYGYTF
v_call: TRBV3-1/TRBV3-2; d_call: TRBD1; cdr3_aa: CASSQGQGPGQPQHF
v_call: TRBV27; d_call: NA; cdr3_aa: CASRRLDVGELFF
v_call: TRBV9; d_call: NA; cdr3_aa: CASSVGLTGTDTQYF
v_call: TRBV6-5; d_call: NA; cdr3_aa: CASSYSDRSFYGYTF
v_call: TRBV20-1; d_call: TRBD1; cdr3_aa: CSATDRVAFF
v_call: TRBV4-1; d_call: TRBD1; cdr3_aa: CASSQEPTGGQPQHF
v_call: TRBV11-2; d_call: NA; cdr3_aa: CASSLGGLAEQYF